The present TCR beta chain was sequenced within a study of blood T cells in healthy people across ages. Points from the study as a whole: A roughly linear age-dependent decrease characterized TCR beta diversity per million T cells.

Each of the donors had approximately 10 milliliters of peripheral blood drawn into EDTA-treated Vacutainer tubes. This clonotype was found a few times. Its target is not known. Germline V gives CDR1 DFQATT, CDR2 SNEGSKA (reference sequence). Trimming took off 6 bases at V and 1 base at J, with 10 bases between the two ends. CDR3 size: 13 residues. PCR was performed a second time for roughly 7 to 11 cycles using a sample-barcoded 5' primer and a J-beta primer mix. TCRdb ran MiXCR on the 5' RACE reads and lists one entry per CDR3 protein. The table has 1.5 million or so distinct CDR3 sequences, 42% seen once; the top ten hold 7.9%.

This clonotype was obtained from a woman between 18 and 30 years old in good health. The sample comprised blood. The chain carries TRBV20-1 and TRBJ2-1; D is ambiguous. The CDR3 bases are TGCAGTGCCCGCGTGGTATCCTACAATGAGCAGTTCTTC. Its protein product is CSARVVSYNEQFF.